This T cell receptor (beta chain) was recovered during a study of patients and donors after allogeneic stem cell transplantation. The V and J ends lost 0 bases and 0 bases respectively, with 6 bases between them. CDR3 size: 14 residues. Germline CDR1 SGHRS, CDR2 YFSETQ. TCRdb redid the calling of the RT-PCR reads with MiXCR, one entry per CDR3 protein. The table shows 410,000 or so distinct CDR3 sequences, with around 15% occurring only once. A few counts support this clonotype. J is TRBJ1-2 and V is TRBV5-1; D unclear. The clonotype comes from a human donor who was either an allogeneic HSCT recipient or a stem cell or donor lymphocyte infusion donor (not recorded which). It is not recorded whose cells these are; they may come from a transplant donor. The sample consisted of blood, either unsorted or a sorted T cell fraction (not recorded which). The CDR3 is CASSLGLPNYGYTF. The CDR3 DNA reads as TGCGCCAGCAGCTTGGGGCTGCCTAACTATGGCTACACCTTC. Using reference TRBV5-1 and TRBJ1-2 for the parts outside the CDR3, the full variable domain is KAGVTQTPRYLIKTRGQQVTLSCSPISGHRSVSWYQQTPGQGLQFLFEYFSETQRNKGNFPGRFSGRQFSNSRSEMNVSTLELGDSALYLCASSLGLPNYGYTFGSGTRLTVV.